A single sample gave rise to the 13 T cell receptor beta chains below, sequenced in a study of blood T cells in healthy people across ages. With a J-beta primer mix and a sample-barcoded 5' primer, a second PCR ran roughly 6 to 11 cycles. TCRdb processed the 5' RACE reads anew with MiXCR; each CDR3 protein has one entry. Among about 970,000 distinct CDR3 sequences listed, approximately 50% were seen once. The sequencing sample was made of blood. These receptors all come from an older woman in good health.

V and J are TRBV10-3 and TRBJ2-7; 7 nucleotides agree with TRBD2. CDR3 length: 16 residues. Germline values: CDR1 ENHRY, CDR2 SYGVKD. V lost 10 bases to trimming and J lost 1 base; unmatched junction nucleotides: 16. The CDR3 sequence: CASRLPRLADSYEQYF. CDR3 DNA sequence: TGTGCCAGCCGACTCCCCAGACTAGCAGATTCCTACGAGCAGTACTTC.

This chain joins TRBV7-2 and TRBJ1-4; D is perhaps TRBD1 (5 bases). Germline assignment: CDR1 SGHTA and CDR2 FQGNSA. The CDR3 has 18 residues. V shed 1 base and J shed 0 bases, with 15 bases lying between them. The CDR3 region has the DNA TGTGCCAGCAGCTTAGAATTCTTGGGGCCCCCAACTAATGAAAAACTGTTTTTT. Protein: CASSLEFLGPPTNEKLFF.

This chain connects TRBV24-1 to TRBJ2-7; D unresolved. Germline V gene data show CDR1 as KGHDR and CDR2 as SFDVKD. The CDR3 sequence is 14 residues long. V gave up 0 bases and J gave up 3 bases, with 8 bases separating them. The CDR3 is CATSDLDGYYEQYF. In DNA form, the CDR3 reads TGTGCCACCAGTGATTTGGACGGCTACTACGAGCAGTACTTC.

The rearrangement joins TRBV29-1 to TRBJ1-5; TRBD1 might be the D (6 bases). Trimming removed 6 bases at V and 7 bases at J, with 16 bases between. Germline CDR1 and CDR2: SQVTM and ANQGSEA. The CDR3 loop spans 13 amino acids. In nucleotides, the CDR3 is TGCAGCGTCTTTGCAGGGGTTGGCCAGCCCCAGCATTTT. It codes for CSVFAGVGQPQHF.

There are a few counts of this clonotype. The J gene is TRBJ1-2, the V gene TRBV28; 8 nucleotides agree with TRBD1. The CDR3 has 14 residues. V was pared by 1 base and J by 6 bases, with 4 bases of the junction left unmatched. Germline V CDR1 and CDR2: MDHEN, SYDVKM. In DNA, the CDR3 is TGTGCCAGCAGTTTATCGGCAGGGGGCGATGGCTACACCTTC. Its translation: CASSLSAGGDGYTF.

This clonotype was observed a handful of times. The chain combines TRBV29-1 with TRBJ2-1, with 8 bases identical to TRBD1. This CDR3 comprises 14 residues. Germline lookup yields CDR1 SQVTM and CDR2 ANQGSEA. V was clipped by 4 bases and J by 8 bases; unmatched bases: 10. The CDR3 is CSVGRTGMGDEQFF. The CDR3 DNA follows: TGCAGCGTTGGGCGGACAGGGATGGGGGATGAGCAGTTCTTC.

This clonotype was seen more than once but under ten times. This chain connects TRBV7-9 to TRBJ2-7, with D perhaps TRBD1 (6 bases). The CDR3 runs 17 residues. Germline values: CDR1 SEHNR, CDR2 FQNEAQ (reference sequence). The ends were cut back, 5 bases at V and 1 base at J, with 21 bases in the middle. The CDR3 sequence: CASSPSGQGKKSYEQYF. The CDR3 nucleotides are TGTGCCAGCAGCCCATCCGGCCAGGGGAAAAAGTCCTACGAGCAGTACTTC. The variable domain in full, with the rest retrieved from reference TRBV7-9 and TRBJ2-7, is DTGVSQNPRHKITKRGQNVTFRCDPISEHNRLYWYRQTLGQGPEFLTYFQNEAQLEKSRLLSDRFSAERPKGSFSTLEIQRTEQGDSAMYLCASSPSGQGKKSYEQYFGPGTRLTVT.

The V and J genes are TRBV29-1 and TRBJ2-1, with TRBD2 matching over 11 bases. Losses at the gene ends were 7 bases for V and 6 bases for J; bases not matched to a gene: 5. The CDR3 runs to 13 residues. CDR1 SQVTM and CDR2 ANQGSEA come from the germline V gene. CDR3 in amino acids: CSALAGGPNEQFF. The CDR3 DNA is TGCAGCGCTTTAGCGGGAGGGCCCAATGAGCAGTTCTTC.

This chain connects TRBV18 to TRBJ1-1; TRBD1 aligns across 8 bases. Germline assignment: CDR1 KGHSH and CDR2 LQKENI. With 2 bases clipped from V and 7 bases from J, the junction kept 9 bases outside the gene matches. This CDR3 spans 15 amino acids. This CDR3 is CASSPTGGPGNEAFF. Written as DNA, the CDR3 is TGTGCCAGCTCACCAACAGGGGGACCGGGAAATGAAGCTTTCTTT.

V gene TRBV12-3 or TRBV12-4 combines with J gene TRBJ2-7; 7 bases are a match to TRBD2. The V and J ends lost 6 bases and 2 bases, in that order; junction bases with no gene match: 7. This CDR3 comprises 14 residues. CDR3 DNA sequence: TGTGCCAGCAGACGCCCGGGAGGCCCCTACGAGCAGTACTTC. Its protein product is CASRRPGGPYEQYF.

The chain is built from TRBV6-1 and TRBJ1-2; 7 positions match TRBD1. The CDR3 extends over 17 amino acids. V lost 0 bases and J lost 6; bases outside the gene matches: 13. Germline loops: CDR1 MNHNS, CDR2 SASEGT. CDR3 loop: CASSEAPGTEFFDGYTF. CDR3 DNA: TGTGCCAGCAGTGAAGCGCCCGGGACAGAATTTTTTGATGGCTACACCTTC.

In its sample, this clonotype was seen once. The V call is TRBV3-1, the J call TRBJ2-1; 9 bases match TRBD2. V gave up 1 base and J gave up 2 bases; unmatched junction bases: 3. CDR3 length equals 16 residues. In germline, CDR1 is LGHDT, CDR2 YNNKEL (reference sequence). CDR3 nucleotides: TGTGCCAGCAGCCAAGGGACTAGCGCCGCCTACAATGAGCAGTTCTTC. Translating it yields CASSQGTSAAYNEQFF.

This chain links TRBV12-3 or TRBV12-4 with TRBJ2-7, with TRBD2 identical over 10 bases. The CDR3 length is 18 residues. Losses at the gene ends were 6 bases for V and 4 bases for J; bases not matched to a gene: 18. DNA for the CDR3: TGTGCCAGCAGCTATTATAGGGGCACTAGCGGGATAGTATACGAGCAGTACTTC. As protein: CASSYYRGTSGIVYEQYF.